These 10 T cell receptor beta chains originate from one sample sequenced in a study of T cells in Graves' hyperthyroidism and ophthalmopathy. Amplification of TCR beta CDR3 regions used RNA as the template. The HTBI set primed first-round TCR CDR3 RT-PCR. TCRdb re-derived calls from the multiplex PCR reads in MiXCR, one entry per CDR3 protein. Here the sample spans 250,000 to 300,000 distinct CDR3 sequences, roughly 15% being singletons. The material sequenced was blood. These receptors were obtained from a woman in her 50s with Graves' hyperthyroidism that later progressed to Graves' ophthalmopathy.

The V call is TRBV4-2, the J call TRBJ1-2; D may be TRBD1 (5 bases). V shed 0 bases and J shed 4 bases, with 21 bases lying between them. This CDR3 has 18 amino acids. Germline values: CDR1 LGHNA, CDR2 YNFKEQ. In DNA form, the CDR3 reads TGTGCCAGCAGCCAAGATCATTTTTTGGCAGGACAATTCTATGGCTACACCTTC. As protein: CASSQDHFLAGQFYGYTF.

The sample holds many counts of this clonotype. The CDR3 spells CASSLRTDEETQYF. The CDR3 bases are TGTGCCAGCAGCTTGAGGACAGACGAAGAGACCCAGTACTTC. The chain uses TRBV7-9 and TRBJ2-5; possibly TRBD1 for D (6 bases). Trimming shortened V by 3 bases and J by 3 bases, and 11 bases separated the two germline ends. CDR3 size: 14 residues. The germline gives CDR1 SEHNR, CDR2 FQNEAQ (reference sequence).

This clonotype has a handful of counts. The V call is TRBV20-1, the J call TRBJ2-2; no firm D call. The ends were cut back, 0 bases at V and 0 bases at J, with 5 bases in the middle. From germline, CDR1 is DFQATT and CDR2 SNEGSKA (reference sequence). This CDR3 spans 14 amino acids. The CDR3 DNA reads as TGCAGTGCTAGAGAGGACGCGAACACCGGGGAGCTGTTTTTT. Its translation: CSAREDANTGELFF.

With regard to this clonotype: A much larger clonotype is one base distant, so this may be a read error. This sequence joins TRBV5-1 and TRBJ1-1, with D possibly matching TRBD1 (5 bases). There are 16 residues in the CDR3. Trimming cost V 0 bases and J 0 bases, with 12 bases left between them. Germline V gene lookup returns CDR1 SGHRS and CDR2 YFSETQ. Here the CDR3 DNA reads TGCGCCAGCAGCTTGGTCGGGGGGTTGATGAACACTGAAGCTTTCTTT. The encoded protein is CASSLVGGLMNTEAFF. Looking up the rest from reference TRBV5-1 and TRBJ1-1 gives the full variable domain: KAGVTQTPRYLIKTRGQQVTLSCSPISGHRSVSWYQQTPGQGLQFLFEYFSETQRNKGNFPGRFSGRQFSNSRSEMNVSTLELGDSALYLCASSLVGGLMNTEAFFGQGTRLTVV.

This chain links TRBV5-1 with TRBJ2-5; no clear D gene. V lost 4 bases and J lost 1, with 8 bases in between. This CDR3 spans 13 amino acids. CDR1 is SGHRS, CDR2 YFSETQ, per germline. CDR3 amino acids: CASSQRSQETQYF. CDR3 coding DNA: TGCGCCAGCAGCCAACGGTCCCAAGAGACCCAGTACTTC. Full variable domain (rest looked up from reference TRBV5-1 and TRBJ2-5): KAGVTQTPRYLIKTRGQQVTLSCSPISGHRSVSWYQQTPGQGLQFLFEYFSETQRNKGNFPGRFSGRQFSNSRSEMNVSTLELGDSALYLCASSQRSQETQYFGPGTRLLVL.

This clonotype was seen at least ten times. The chain couples TRBV18 to TRBJ2-3; D gene uncertain. V gave up 4 bases and J gave up 2 bases, with 13 bases separating them. Per the germline V gene, CDR1 is KGHSH and CDR2 is LQKENI. The CDR3 is 15 amino acids. CDR3 amino acids: CASSLRQLNTDTQYF. Here the CDR3 DNA reads TGTGCCAGCTCACTACGACAATTGAACACAGATACGCAGTATTTT.

This clonotype was counted ten times or more. CDR3 amino acids: CASSLSVRGGYTF. The DNA for the CDR3 is TGTGCCAGCAGTTTATCGGTCAGGGGAGGCTACACCTTC. The rearrangement joins TRBV27 to TRBJ1-2, with a weak D call TRBD1 (6 bases). Germline V lookup: CDR1 MNHEY, CDR2 SMNVEV (reference sequence). V lost 0 bases and J 8 bases, leaving 10 bases between the germline ends. The CDR3 runs 13 residues.

This clonotype was observed a handful of times. The chain recombines TRBV6-1 with TRBJ1-3; no clear D gene. This CDR3 contains 16 residues. The ends were cut back, 5 bases at V and 0 bases at J, with 14 bases in the middle. Germline assignment: CDR1 MNHNS and CDR2 SASEGT. CDR3 coding DNA: TGTGCCAGCAGTTGGGTGACGAGGAGCTCTGGAAACACCATATATTTT. Translated, it gives CASSWVTRSSGNTIYF.

This clonotype occurred many times. The chain carries TRBV27 and TRBJ1-3; 7 bases map to TRBD1. CDR3 size: 15 residues. The V and J ends lost 3 bases and 2 bases, in that order; junction bases with no gene match: 4. The germline CDR1 and CDR2 sequences are MNHEY and SMNVEV (reference sequence). CDR3 amino acids: CASSFEDRAGNTIYF. The CDR3 DNA reads as TGTGCCAGCAGTTTCGAAGACAGGGCTGGAAACACCATATATTTT.

This clonotype has a handful of counts. A single base separates this from a much larger clone, so it may be a read error. This rearrangement joins TRBV7-8 to TRBJ1-5; D gene uncertain. Germline CDR1 SGHVS, CDR2 FQNEAQ. The CDR3 is 13 amino acids. V shed 5 bases and J shed 2 bases, with 7 bases lying between them. CDR3 bases: TGTGCCAGCAGCAGGGAGGGCAATCAGCCCCAGCATTTT. Its translation is CASSREGNQPQHF.